These 22 T cell receptor beta chains originate from one sample sequenced in a study of tissue T cells after allogeneic stem cell transplantation. TCRdb keeps only in-frame clones here, not all; method: immunoSEQ multiplex PCR. Of 700 or so clones listed, around 64% are singletons. Specimen: gut tissue. The origin of the receptors is a female BALB/c mouse in good health. This line is of MHC haplotype H2-d.

As for this clone: Here the gene names and germline are mouse. The sequence runs out 1 residue before the end of the CDR3; the remainder is reconstructed from the germline J gene. The chain joins TRBV4 to TRBJ2-3, with D unclear. CDR3 length equals 14 residues. The V and J ends lost 6 bases and 0 bases respectively, with 10 bases between them. Germline V gene data show CDR1 as LGHDT and CDR2 as YNNKQL (reference sequence). This CDR3 is CASRGPHSAETLYF. The CDR3 DNA, read in part, is TGTGCCAGCAGAGGACCTCATAGTGCAGAAACGCTGTAT.

Worth noting for this clone: The gene names here belong to mouse. The read terminates 1 residue before the CDR3 end, so the remaining end is supplied by the germline J gene. This rearrangement joins TRBV19 to TRBJ1-1; TRBD1 matches at 8 bases. V lost 0 bases to trimming and J lost 1 base; unmatched junction nucleotides: 8. This CDR3 spans 17 amino acids. Germline V gene lookup returns CDR1 FNHDT and CDR2 SITEND (reference sequence). The sequenced part of the CDR3 DNA is TGTGCCAGCAGTATAGCAGGGGGCAAGACCCGAAACACAGAAGTCTTC. Translation: CASSIAGGKTRNTEVF. The complete CDR3 reads CASSIAGGKTRNTEVFF.

With respect to this clone: The gene names here belong to mouse. The CDR3 goes on 1 residue after the read ends, and that part is filled in from the germline J gene. The chain uses TRBV13-1 and TRBJ1-4; no reliable D call. The CDR3 extends over 15 amino acids. Between the trimmed V and J ends, which lost 0 bases and 2 bases, there was a span of 8 bases. Per germline, CDR1 NSHNY and CDR2 SYGAGN. The sequenced CDR3 bases are TGTGCCAGCAGTGATGGTGAGGGCTCCAACGAAAGATTATTT. This sequence encodes CASSDGEGSNERLF. The full CDR3 protein is CASSDGEGSNERLFF.

Concerning this clone itself: The listed genes are named as in mouse. The CDR3 end falls 1 residue outside the read, so it is completed with the germline J gene. V usage is TRBV12-2 and J usage is TRBJ2-3; TRBD2 aligns across 11 bases. Trimming at V came to 2 bases and at J to 0 bases, leaving 6 bases not matched to a gene. The CDR3 covers 17 residues. Looked up from germline, CDR1 is SGHLS and CDR2 is HYDKME. The CDR3 loop is CASSPGLGDSSAETLYF. CDR3 bases read: TGTGCCAGCTCTCCGGGACTGGGGGATTCTAGTGCAGAAACGCTGTAT.

In the case of this clone: The genes are named according to mouse. The CDR3 end falls 1 residue outside the read, so it is completed with the germline J gene. The V call is TRBV31, the J call TRBJ2-4, with TRBD2 matching 11 bases. The CDR3 is 14 amino acids. Unmatched junction bases numbered 6, after V lost 5 bases and J lost 5 bases. CDR1 is GKSSPN, CDR2 SITVG, per germline. The CDR3 is CAWGSGTGGNTLYF. The sequenced CDR3 bases are TGTGCCTGGGGATCCGGGACTGGGGGAAACACCTTGTAC.

In the case of this clone: Any gene name here is a mouse gene name. The read stops 1 residue short of the end of the CDR3; the missing end is completed from the germline J gene. The rearrangement links TRBV13-2 to TRBJ2-1, with TRBD2 identical over 12 bases. Germline trimming cut 4 bases from V and 2 bases from J; bases unmatched to any gene: 4. Per germline, CDR1 NNHNN and CDR2 SYGAGS (reference sequence). The CDR3 is 16 amino acids. The CDR3: CASGPRDWGDYAEQFF. The CDR3 bases that were read are TGTGCCAGCGGTCCCCGGGACTGGGGGGACTATGCTGAGCAGTTC.

Remarks on this clone: Gene labels here are mouse ones. CDR3 DNA, as far as it was read: TGTGCCAGCAGTATCTCACAGGGGGCCAACACCTTGTAC. Protein: CASSISQGANTLY. The entire CDR3 is CASSISQGANTLYF. The chain combines TRBV19 with TRBJ2-4; 9 bases map to TRBD1. The sequenced fragment ends 1 residue before the CDR3 boundary, so the rest is inferred from the germline J gene. Trimming cost V 2 bases and J 6 bases; bases outside gene matches: 4. CDR3 length: 14 residues. Looked up from germline, CDR1 is FNHDT and CDR2 is SITEND (reference sequence).

Turning to this clone: Gene names and germline match the mouse. The read ends 1 residue early relative to the CDR3; the germline J gene fills the gap. The chain uses TRBV4 and TRBJ2-2; 9 positions agree with TRBD2. The CDR3 covers 14 residues. CDR1 is LGHDT, CDR2 YNNKQL, per germline (reference sequence). The junction had 6 bases not matched to a gene; V was cut back by 6 bases and J by 7 bases. The CDR3 loop is CASRDWGILGQLYF. CDR3 DNA (partial): TGTGCCAGCAGAGACTGGGGGATTCTCGGGCAGCTCTAC.

As to this clone: Gene names are mouse gene names. The read falls 1 residue short of the CDR3 end, and the missing part is taken from the germline J gene. The chain has TRBV30 and TRBJ2-4; D ambiguous. The CDR3 has 13 residues. V lost 1 base and J lost 2, with 7 bases in between. From germline, CDR1 is SQVVS and CDR2 ANEGSEA. The CDR3 loop is CSSRGAIQNTLYF. CDR3 DNA (partial): TGTAGTTCTAGAGGGGCAATTCAAAACACCTTGTAC.

In regard to this clone: Germline and genes: mouse. The CDR3 is CASSQDPGGWIEQYF. The sequenced part of the CDR3 DNA is TGTGCCAGCAGCCAAGATCCTGGGGGGTGGATTGAACAGTAC. This sequence joins TRBV2 and TRBJ2-7; 8 nucleotides match TRBD2. The observed sequence ends 1 residue before the CDR3 terminus, with the missing tail filled in from the germline J gene. CDR3 length: 15 amino acids. The V and J ends lost 0 bases and 6 bases, in that order; junction bases with no gene match: 7. CDR1 and CDR2 from the germline V gene are LGHNA and YSYQKL.

With respect to this clone: The listed genes are named as in mouse. CDR3 DNA, as far as it was read: TGTGCCAGCAGCCCCGGACGGACAAACACAGAAGTCTTC. Translating it yields CASSPGRTNTEVF. The CDR3 as a whole reads CASSPGRTNTEVFF. The genes are TRBV2 and TRBJ1-1; D is unresolved. The read stops 1 residue short of the end of the CDR3; the missing end is completed from the germline J gene. Germline values: CDR1 LGHNA, CDR2 YSYQKL. CDR3 length: 14 residues. V lost 4 bases and J lost 0, with 9 bases in between.

Comment on this clone: Gene names and germline refer to mouse. The observed sequence ends 1 residue before the CDR3 terminus, with the missing tail filled in from the germline J gene. This chain joins TRBV31 and TRBJ2-3; 10 nucleotides match TRBD2. The V gene's germline CDR1 is GKSSPN and CDR2 SITVG. V lost 3 bases to trimming and J lost 2 bases; unmatched junction nucleotides: 2. The CDR3 is 14 amino acids. CDR3 region: CAWRGLGDAETLYF. CDR3 bases read: TGTGCCTGGAGAGGACTGGGGGATGCAGAAACGCTGTAT.

Worth noting for this clone: Each gene name is a mouse one. The CDR3 extends 1 residue past the end of the read, so its final part is completed from the germline J gene. The chain uses TRBV13-1 and TRBJ1-6; D gene uncertain. TRBJ1-6 is noted as an ORF with a role that remains uncertain. Per the germline V gene, CDR1 is NSHNY and CDR2 is SYGAGN. This CDR3 is 12 amino acids long. V dropped 3 bases and J dropped 3 bases, with 1 base sitting between them. CDR3 DNA (partial): TGTGCCAGCAGTGTCTATAATTCGCCCCTCTAC. This codes for CASSVYNSPLY. The full-length CDR3 reads as CASSVYNSPLYF.

Comments on this clone: Gene names refer to mouse genes. The read ends 1 residue shy of where the CDR3 ends; the end is completed using the germline J gene. The chain joins TRBV1 to TRBJ2-3; possible D gene TRBD1, 5 bases. The CDR3 spans 14 residues. Trimming cost V 3 bases and J 2 bases, with 9 bases left between them. The V gene's germline CDR1 is NSQYPW and CDR2 LRSPGD (reference sequence). Incomplete CDR3 DNA: TGCACCTGCAGTGCCCCCAGGGTTGCAGAAACGCTGTAT. Encoded protein: CTCSAPRVAETLY. The whole CDR3 sequence reads CTCSAPRVAETLYF.

This clone has just a few counts. The listed genes are named as in mouse. Read sequence stops 1 residue before the CDR3 end, and the germline J gene provides the missing end. The chain combines TRBV5 with TRBJ2-7; the match to TRBD2 covers 8 bases. The CDR3 consists of 15 residues. V lost 1 base to trimming and J lost 2 bases; unmatched junction nucleotides: 4. The germline V gene encodes CDR1 LGHNA and CDR2 YNLKQL (reference sequence). Partial CDR3 DNA: TGTGCCAGCAGCCAAGGGAGTGGGGGGGCCTATGAACAGTAC. It is translated as CASSQGSGGAYEQY. The entire CDR3 protein reads CASSQGSGGAYEQYF.

Notes on this clone: The listed genes are named as in mouse. The DNA ends 1 residue before the CDR3 does, and the rest of the CDR3 is filled in from the germline J gene. The rearrangement uses TRBV5 and TRBJ2-3, with D possibly being TRBD2 (6 bases). Trimming left V 0 bases short and J 0 bases short, with 7 bases between. There are 15 residues in the CDR3. Germline V CDR1 and CDR2: LGHNA, YNLKQL (reference sequence). Incomplete CDR3 DNA: TGTGCCAGCAGCCAAGAACTGGGTAGTGCAGAAACGCTGTAT. Translated, it gives CASSQELGSAETLY. The CDR3 in its entirety is CASSQELGSAETLYF.

To note about this clone: Gene names and germline match the mouse. The read ends 1 residue early relative to the CDR3; the germline J gene fills the gap. This chain links TRBV2 with TRBJ2-4; TRBD1 is a possible D gene (5 bases). Germline CDR1 is LGHNA and CDR2 is YSYQKL. The V and J ends lost 0 bases and 0 bases respectively, with 7 bases between them. The CDR3 contains 15 residues. The DNA read from the CDR3 is TGTGCCAGCAGCCAAGACAGGGCTAGTCAAAACACCTTGTAC. Protein product: CASSQDRASQNTLY. In full, the CDR3 is CASSQDRASQNTLYF.

Note on this clone: Gene names are the mouse ones. The read comes to an end 1 residue before the CDR3 does, leaving the germline J gene to fill in the end. This chain uses TRBV31 with TRBJ1-2; D gene ambiguous. CDR1 and CDR2 (germline): GKSSPN, SITVG. Trimming removed 0 bases at V and 5 bases at J, with 7 bases between. The CDR3 has 12 amino acids. This CDR3 reads CAWSLGGSDYTF. The CDR3 DNA, read in part, is TGTGCCTGGAGTCTAGGAGGGTCCGACTACACC.

This clone was counted once. The genes are named according to mouse. The read ends 1 residue before the CDR3 terminus; that terminus is restored from the germline J gene. This chain links TRBV1 with TRBJ2-1; 7 bases map to TRBD2. CDR3 length: 13 amino acids. J lost 3 bases, V lost 9 bases, and 5 bases had no gene match. CDR1 NSQYPW and CDR2 LRSPGD come from the germline V gene (reference sequence). The CDR3 loop reads CTWVDWTYAEQFF. The covered CDR3 bases are TGCACCTGGGTGGACTGGACCTATGCTGAGCAGTTC.

Points on this clone: The germline and genes are mouse ones. The read falls 1 residue short of the CDR3 end, and the missing part is taken from the germline J gene. The J gene is TRBJ1-5, the V gene TRBV13-2; D not resolved. Trimming took 0 bases from V and 1 from J, leaving 5 bases between them. Germline V CDR1 and CDR2: NNHNN, SYGAGS (reference sequence). This CDR3 region has 14 residues. The CDR3 sequence is CASGDARNNQAPLF. The sequenced part of the CDR3 DNA is TGTGCCAGCGGTGATGCTCGAAACAACCAGGCTCCGCTT.

As concerns this clone: Mouse names are used for the genes. The sequence runs out 1 residue before the end of the CDR3; the remainder is reconstructed from the germline J gene. The chain links TRBV20 to TRBJ1-3; 9 positions agree with TRBD1. The CDR3 runs 16 residues. Trimming removed 0 bases from V and 1 base from J; junction bases left unmatched: 4. The germline V gene has CDR1 GFQATS and CDR2 STVNSAI. This CDR3 is CGARDTGTGSGNTLYF. The sequenced part of the CDR3 DNA is TGTGGTGCTAGGGACACCGGGACAGGGTCTGGAAATACGCTCTAT.

Concerning this clone: Gene labels here are mouse ones. The read is 1 residue too short to cover the CDR3 end, so that end is filled in from the germline J gene. V is TRBV5 and J is TRBJ2-7; possibly TRBD2 for D (7 bases). Trimming pared 0 bases from V and 0 bases from J, leaving 12 bases between. The length of the CDR3 is 16 residues. CDR1 is LGHNA and CDR2 is YNLKQL in the germline V gene (reference sequence). CDR3 loop: CASSQDMGGPSYEQYF. CDR3 bases read: TGTGCCAGCAGCCAAGATATGGGGGGCCCCTCCTATGAACAGTAC.